The following is a T cell receptor beta chain sequence with its context. Antigen unknown. The V end lost 2 bases, the J end lost 7 bases, and 20 bases lay between the germline ends. Germline V lookup: CDR1 MGHDK, CDR2 SYGVNS. The CDR3 covers 16 residues. This sample was taken from a study of shared clonotypes between healthy human individuals. Study findings and constraints: Estimated clonotype richness was generally higher in naive than memory subsets.

Assay runs were performed at deep level. Under the authors' procedure: Without quality scores, immunoSEQ junctional reads could not be filtered like full-length reads. Measured with immunoSEQ multiplex PCR; TCRdb has only the in-frame clones, and not every one. V, J and clone size are taken as reported in that table, and D and trimming were inferred from the DNA itself. The profile shows about 1,500,000 clones, approximately 96% of them singletons. Splitting the CD4+ cells yielded a CD45RA+ naive subset and a CD45RA-negative memory subset. Sequenced material: naive CD4+ T cells sorted from blood. The subset here: CD45RA+ positively selected. The V gene is TRBV25-1, the J gene TRBJ1-1; maybe TRBD1 (5 bases). The sequence came from a man in his thirties or forties in good health. CDR3 sequence reads: CASSETDGGGSHEAFF. The DNA for the CDR3 is TGTGCCAGCAGTGAAACAGATGGGGGGGGATCCCATGAAGCTTTCTTT.